Listed below are T cell receptor beta chains from one sample, sequenced in a study of persistence of HIV-infected CD4 T cells. Their antigen targets remain unknown. The method was immunoSEQ multiplex PCR; TCRdb's version includes in-frame clones alone and lacks a portion of them. Among 18,000 or so clones listed, approximately 80% were seen once. The specimen was CD4+ T cells sorted from PBMCs after roughly 17-hour stimulation, collected from a patient who received antiretroviral therapy. The receptors were sampled from an adult man with HIV who was CMV-seropositive. Each CDR3 is given with its conserved first and last residue. A D gene is named only where the DNA matches it firmly. Clone size, where shown, is once, few, many, or a class for clones that have expanded.

v_call: TRBV5-6
d_call: .
j_call: TRBJ2-7
clone_size: .
cdr3_aa: CASRFGRARGPSSYEQYF
cdr3_nt: TGTGCCAGCAGGTTCGGTCGGGCTCGGGGGCCAAGCTCCTACGAGCAGTACTTC

v_call: TRBV28
d_call: TRBD1
j_call: TRBJ1-5
clone_size: .
cdr3_aa: CASRSGTGNNQPQHF
cdr3_nt: TGTGCCAGCAGGTCTGGGACAGGGAACAATCAGCCCCAGCATTTT

v_call: TRBV19
d_call: TRBD2
j_call: TRBJ2-1
clone_size: .
cdr3_aa: CASSIQLAGGRNEQFF
cdr3_nt: TGTGCCAGTAGTATTCAACTAGCGGGGGGAAGAAATGAGCAGTTCTTC

v_call: TRBV30
d_call: .
j_call: TRBJ2-6
clone_size: .
cdr3_aa: CAWSSPLDSGANVLTF
cdr3_nt: TGTGCCTGGAGTTCCCCCCTGGACTCTGGGGCCAACGTCCTGACTTTC

v_call: TRBV19
d_call: .
j_call: TRBJ2-7
clone_size: .
cdr3_aa: CASSLTPGTPEQYF
cdr3_nt: TGTGCCAGTAGTCTTACACCCGGGACACCCGAGCAGTACTTC

v_call: TRBV7-9
d_call: .
j_call: TRBJ1-3
clone_size: .
cdr3_aa: CASSLSTSGNTIYF
cdr3_nt: TGTGCCAGCAGCTTGTCTACCTCTGGAAACACCATATATTTT

v_call: TRBV6-5
d_call: .
j_call: TRBJ1-5
clone_size: few
cdr3_aa: CASSPVPGGQPQHF
cdr3_nt: TGTGCCAGCAGTCCGGTCCCGGGCGGTCAGCCCCAGCATTTT

v_call: TRBV5-6
d_call: .
j_call: TRBJ1-2
clone_size: .
cdr3_aa: CASSSISNYGYTF
cdr3_nt: TGTGCCAGCAGCTCCATTTCTAACTATGGCTACACCTTC

v_call: TRBV6-2/TRBV6-3
d_call: TRBD2
j_call: TRBJ2-1
clone_size: .
cdr3_aa: CASSSMRGGPEEQFF
cdr3_nt: TGTGCCAGCAGTTCGATGCGGGGGGGCCCAGAAGAGCAGTTCTTC

v_call: TRBV3-1/TRBV3-2
d_call: .
j_call: TRBJ2-1
clone_size: .
cdr3_aa: CASSQAGVNEQFF
cdr3_nt: TGTGCCAGCAGCCAGGCAGGGGTGAATGAGCAGTTCTTC

v_call: TRBV28
d_call: TRBD1
j_call: TRBJ2-5
clone_size: .
cdr3_aa: CASSSETGGLETQYF
cdr3_nt: TGTGCCAGCAGTTCCGAGACAGGGGGCCTGGAGACCCAGTACTTC

v_call: TRBV27
d_call: .
j_call: TRBJ2-7
clone_size: .
cdr3_aa: CASSLIGEGEQYF
cdr3_nt: TGTGCCAGCAGTTTAATCGGGGAAGGAGAGCAGTACTTC

v_call: TRBV18
d_call: .
j_call: TRBJ2-1
clone_size: .
cdr3_aa: CASSPRDRLSGNEQFF
cdr3_nt: TGTGCCAGCTCCCCTCGGGACCGACTTTCGGGCAATGAGCAGTTCTTC

v_call: TRBV20-1
d_call: .
j_call: TRBJ1-2
clone_size: .
cdr3_aa: CSAPQNSGYTF
cdr3_nt: TGCAGTGCCCCGCAAAATAGCGGCTACACCTTC

v_call: TRBV5-1
d_call: .
j_call: TRBJ1-4
clone_size: .
cdr3_aa: CASSVQGATNEKLFF
cdr3_nt: TGCGCCAGCAGCGTACAGGGCGCAACTAATGAAAAACTGTTTTTT

v_call: TRBV3-1/TRBV3-2
d_call: .
j_call: TRBJ2-7
clone_size: .
cdr3_aa: CASSQFNSPYEQYF
cdr3_nt: TGTGCCAGCAGCCAGTTCAACAGTCCCTACGAGCAGTACTTC

v_call: TRBV3-1/TRBV3-2
d_call: TRBD2
j_call: TRBJ2-1
clone_size: .
cdr3_aa: CASSQDRGLAGAHSYNEQFF
cdr3_nt: TGTGCCAGCAGCCAAGATAGAGGTCTAGCGGGGGCCCACTCCTACAATGAGCAGTTCTTC

v_call: TRBV4-2
d_call: TRBD2
j_call: TRBJ2-3
clone_size: .
cdr3_aa: CASSLGLAGGKRGTDTQYF
cdr3_nt: TGTGCCAGCAGCCTGGGACTAGCGGGGGGAAAGAGGGGCACAGATACGCAGTATTTT

v_call: TRBV7-3
d_call: .
j_call: TRBJ1-6
clone_size: few
cdr3_aa: CASSLIGGAQSPLHF
cdr3_nt: TGTGCCAGCAGCTTAATTGGAGGGGCACAATCACCCCTCCACTTT